This entry describes one TCR beta chain. Its matching antigen is unknown. Generated by immunoSEQ multiplex PCR, the TCRdb table keeps only in-frame clones and is missing some. Of about 40,000 clones detected, roughly 89% appear once; the ten largest clones hold 2% to 2.5%. The source of the sample is a study of graft-versus-host responses after intestinal transplantation. Whole-study context: Every transplant recipient was induced with anti-thymocyte globulin, then maintained on tacrolimus and steroids for two to three years.

This CDR3 is built from 18 residues. From germline, CDR1 is SGHDN and CDR2 FVKESK. Unmatched junction bases numbered 8, after V lost 4 bases and J lost 0 bases. General observations from the study: Some GvH clones appeared in ileal mucosa or blood before recipient bone marrow. Patients with graft-donor T cell macrochimerism had high graft-versus-host to host-versus-graft clonal ratios in allografts. Early post-transplant falls in HvG clones accompanied the peak levels of circulating GvH clones.

The sequencing here drew on PBMCs, taken around 320 days after intestinal transplant. The TCR comes from a human patient who received an intestinal transplant, so some T cells may come from the graft donor. V gene TRBV14 combines with J gene TRBJ2-3; 12 nucleotides align to TRBD2. The CDR3 here is CASSRRTSGRPSTDTQYF. The CDR3 DNA sequence: TGTGCCAGCAGCCGCCGAACTAGCGGGAGGCCTAGCACAGATACGCAGTATTTT.